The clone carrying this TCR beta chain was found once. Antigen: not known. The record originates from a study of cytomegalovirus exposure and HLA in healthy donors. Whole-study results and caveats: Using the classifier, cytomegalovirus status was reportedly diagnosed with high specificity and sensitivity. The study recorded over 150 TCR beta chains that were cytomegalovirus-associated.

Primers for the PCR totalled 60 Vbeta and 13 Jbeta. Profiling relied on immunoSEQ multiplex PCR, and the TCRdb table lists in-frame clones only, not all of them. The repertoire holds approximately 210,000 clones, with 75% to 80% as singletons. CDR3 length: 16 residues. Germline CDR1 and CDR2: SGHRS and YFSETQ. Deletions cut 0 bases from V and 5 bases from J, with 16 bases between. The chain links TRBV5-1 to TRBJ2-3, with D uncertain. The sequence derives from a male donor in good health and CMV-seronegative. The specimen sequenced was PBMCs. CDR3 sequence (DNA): TGCGCCAGCAGCTTGGCGGCCAAATCGGGTAGAGATACGCAGTATTTT. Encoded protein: CASSLAAKSGRDTQYF.